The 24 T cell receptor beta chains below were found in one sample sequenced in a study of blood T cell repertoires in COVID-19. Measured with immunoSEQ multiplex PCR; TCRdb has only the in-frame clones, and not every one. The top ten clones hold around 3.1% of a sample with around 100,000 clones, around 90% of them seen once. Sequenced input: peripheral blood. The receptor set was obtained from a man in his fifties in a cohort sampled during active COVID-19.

The CDR3 nucleotides are TGTGCCAGCAGCTCCGTGGGCGGGAGCTCCTACAATGAGCAGTTCTTC. Translating it yields CASSSVGGSSYNEQFF. This sequence joins TRBV11-2 and TRBJ2-1; 7 bases are a match to TRBD2. Unmatched junction bases numbered 6, after V lost 4 bases and J lost 0 bases. The CDR3 runs to 16 residues. CDR1 and CDR2 from the germline V gene are SGHAT and FQNNGV.

The CDR3 bases are TGTGCCAGCTCACCAACACGAAACTATGGCTACACCTTC. Encoded protein: CASSPTRNYGYTF. V and J are TRBV18 and TRBJ1-2; D not resolved. Germline values: CDR1 KGHSH, CDR2 LQKENI. The CDR3 consists of 13 residues. V lost 2 bases to trimming and J lost 2 bases, with 6 bases between them.

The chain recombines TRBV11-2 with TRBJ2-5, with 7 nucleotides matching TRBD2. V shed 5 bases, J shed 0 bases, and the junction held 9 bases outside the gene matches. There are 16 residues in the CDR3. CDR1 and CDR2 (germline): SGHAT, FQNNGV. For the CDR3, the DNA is TGTGCCAGCAGCCCCATTGGAGCGGGGAACCAAGAGACCCAGTACTTC. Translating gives CASSPIGAGNQETQYF.

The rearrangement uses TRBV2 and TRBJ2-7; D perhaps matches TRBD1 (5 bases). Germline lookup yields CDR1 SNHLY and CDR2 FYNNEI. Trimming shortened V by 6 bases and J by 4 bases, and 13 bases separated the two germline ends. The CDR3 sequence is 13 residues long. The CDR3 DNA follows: TGTGCCAGCAGGAAAGGGGATATTTACGAGCAGTACGTC. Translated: CASRKGDIYEQYV.

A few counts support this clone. The CDR3 protein is CASSRDWNSYEQYF. In nucleotides, the CDR3 is TGTGCCAGCAGTCGGGACTGGAACTCCTACGAGCAGTACTTC. V is TRBV7-2 and J is TRBJ2-7, with D possibly being TRBD2 (6 bases). V lost 6 bases, J lost 0 bases, and 12 bases lay in between. The CDR3 is 14 amino acids. CDR1 and CDR2 (germline): SGHTA, FQGNSA.

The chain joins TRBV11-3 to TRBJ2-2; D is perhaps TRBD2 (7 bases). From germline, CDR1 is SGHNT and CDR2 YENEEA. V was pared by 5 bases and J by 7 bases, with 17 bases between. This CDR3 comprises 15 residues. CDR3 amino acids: CASSPGGTRGGELFF. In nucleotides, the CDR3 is TGTGCCAGCAGCCCCGGGGGGACACGGGGCGGGGAGCTGTTTTTT.

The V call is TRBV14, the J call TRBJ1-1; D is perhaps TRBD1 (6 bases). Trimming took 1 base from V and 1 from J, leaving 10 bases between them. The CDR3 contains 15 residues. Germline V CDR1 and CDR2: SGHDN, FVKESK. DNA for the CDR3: TGTGCCAGCAGCCAAGTTACAGGGCGGAACACTGAAGCTTTCTTT. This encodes CASSQVTGRNTEAFF.

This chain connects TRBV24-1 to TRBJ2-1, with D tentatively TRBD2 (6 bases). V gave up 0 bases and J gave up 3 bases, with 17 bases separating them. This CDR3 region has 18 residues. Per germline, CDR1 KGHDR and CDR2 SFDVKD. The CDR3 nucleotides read TGTGCCACCAGTGATTTGCCGATTAGCGGAAACCTCTACAATGAGCAGTTCTTC. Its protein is CATSDLPISGNLYNEQFF.

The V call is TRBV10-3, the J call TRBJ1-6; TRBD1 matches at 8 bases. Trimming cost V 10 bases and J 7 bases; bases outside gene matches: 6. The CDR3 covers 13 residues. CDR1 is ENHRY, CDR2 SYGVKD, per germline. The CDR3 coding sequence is TGTGCCAGTGGACAGGGACCCAATTCACCCCTCCACTTT. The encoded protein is CASGQGPNSPLHF.

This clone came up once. The CDR3: CASSSPTSAQYF. For the CDR3, the DNA is TGTGCCAGCAGTTCTCCCACTTCTGCGCAGTATTTT. The chain uses TRBV28 and TRBJ2-3; D not certain. V was trimmed by 4 bases and J by 10 bases, leaving 12 bases between them. The CDR3 totals 12 residues. Germline CDR1 and CDR2: MDHEN and SYDVKM.

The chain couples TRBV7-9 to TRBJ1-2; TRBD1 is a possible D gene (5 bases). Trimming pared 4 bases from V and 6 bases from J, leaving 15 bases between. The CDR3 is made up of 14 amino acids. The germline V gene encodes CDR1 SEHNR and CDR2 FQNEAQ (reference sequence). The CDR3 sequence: CASSSFGTPNGYTF. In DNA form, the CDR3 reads TGTGCCAGCAGCTCGTTCGGGACTCCGAATGGCTACACCTTC.

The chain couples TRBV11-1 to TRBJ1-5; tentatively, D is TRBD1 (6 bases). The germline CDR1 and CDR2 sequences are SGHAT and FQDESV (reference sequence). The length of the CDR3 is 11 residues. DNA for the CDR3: TGTTGGGGGGGGCCTCGCGGGCCCCAGCATTTT. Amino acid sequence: CWGGPRGPQHF.

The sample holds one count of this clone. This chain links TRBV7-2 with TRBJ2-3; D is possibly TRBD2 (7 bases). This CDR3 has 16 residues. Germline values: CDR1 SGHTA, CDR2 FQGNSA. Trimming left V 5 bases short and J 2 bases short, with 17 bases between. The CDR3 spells CASSGGGRLPTDTQYF. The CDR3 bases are TGTGCCAGCAGCGGCGGGGGCCGCCTCCCCACAGATACGCAGTATTTT.

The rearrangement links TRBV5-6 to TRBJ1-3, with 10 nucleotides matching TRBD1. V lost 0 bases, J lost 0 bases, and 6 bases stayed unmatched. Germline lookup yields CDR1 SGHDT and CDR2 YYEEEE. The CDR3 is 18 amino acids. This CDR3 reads CASSLGPGQGFSGNTIYF. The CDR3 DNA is TGTGCCAGCAGCTTGGGACCGGGACAGGGGTTCTCTGGAAACACCATATATTTT.

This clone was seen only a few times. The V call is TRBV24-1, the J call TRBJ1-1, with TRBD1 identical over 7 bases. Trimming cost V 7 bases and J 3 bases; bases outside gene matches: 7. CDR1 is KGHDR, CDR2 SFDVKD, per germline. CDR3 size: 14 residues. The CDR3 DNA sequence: TGTGCCACCAGAAAACAGGGGTCTGACACTGAAGCTTTCTTT. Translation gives CATRKQGSDTEAFF.

The CDR3 region has the DNA TGCGCCAGCAGTGTCCAGGGGGTCACCGGGGAGCTGTTTTTT. This gives the protein CASSVQGVTGELFF. The chain has TRBV10-2 and TRBJ2-2; the match to TRBD1 covers 7 bases. The V gene's germline CDR1 is WSHSY and CDR2 SAAADI. The CDR3 contains 14 residues. Germline trimming cut 4 bases from V and 4 bases from J; bases unmatched to any gene: 3.

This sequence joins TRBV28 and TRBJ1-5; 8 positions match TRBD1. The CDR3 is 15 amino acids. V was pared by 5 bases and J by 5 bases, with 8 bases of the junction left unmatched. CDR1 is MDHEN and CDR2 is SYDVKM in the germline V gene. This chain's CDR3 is CASSTRDRTDQPQHF. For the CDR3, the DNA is TGTGCCAGCAGTACCCGGGACAGGACGGATCAGCCCCAGCATTTT.

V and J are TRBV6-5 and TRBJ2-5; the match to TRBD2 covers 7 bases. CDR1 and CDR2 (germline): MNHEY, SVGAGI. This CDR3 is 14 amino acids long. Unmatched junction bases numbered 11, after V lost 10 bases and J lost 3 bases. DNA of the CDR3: TGTGCCACCACGGCCTGGCGGGGGAAAGAGACCCAGTACTTC. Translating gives CATTAWRGKETQYF.

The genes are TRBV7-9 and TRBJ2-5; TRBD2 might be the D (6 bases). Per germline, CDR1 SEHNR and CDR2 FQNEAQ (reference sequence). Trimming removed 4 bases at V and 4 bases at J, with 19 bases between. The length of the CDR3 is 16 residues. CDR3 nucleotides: TGTGCCAGCAGCTCATCCGGGACTCAAAGGAGAGAGACCCAGTACTTC. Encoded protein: CASSSSGTQRRETQYF.

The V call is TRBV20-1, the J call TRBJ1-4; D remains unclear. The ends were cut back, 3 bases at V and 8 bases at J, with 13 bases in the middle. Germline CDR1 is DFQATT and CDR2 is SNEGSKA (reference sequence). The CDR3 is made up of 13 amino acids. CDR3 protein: CSASDPGFEKLFF. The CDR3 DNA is TGCAGTGCTAGTGATCCGGGGTTCGAAAAACTGTTTTTT.

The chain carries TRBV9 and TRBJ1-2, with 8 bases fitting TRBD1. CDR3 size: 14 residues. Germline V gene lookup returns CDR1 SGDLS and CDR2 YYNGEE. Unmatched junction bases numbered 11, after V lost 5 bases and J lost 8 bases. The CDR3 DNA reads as TGTGCCAGCAGTCCGGAGCAGGGGGCGCGCGGCTACACCTTC. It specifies CASSPEQGARGYTF.

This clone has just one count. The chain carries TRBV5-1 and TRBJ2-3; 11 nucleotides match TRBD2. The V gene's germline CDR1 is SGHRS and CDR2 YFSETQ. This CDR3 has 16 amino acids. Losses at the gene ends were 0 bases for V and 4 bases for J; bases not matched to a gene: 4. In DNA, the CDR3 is TGCGCCAGCAGCTTGGATAGCGGGGGGGCCGCAGATACGCAGTATTTT. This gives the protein CASSLDSGGAADTQYF.

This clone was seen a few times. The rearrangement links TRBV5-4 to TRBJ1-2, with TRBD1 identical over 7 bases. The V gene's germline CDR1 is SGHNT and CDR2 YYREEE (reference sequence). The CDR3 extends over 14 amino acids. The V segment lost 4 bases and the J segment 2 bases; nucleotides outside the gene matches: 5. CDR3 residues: CASSIRQGNYGYTF. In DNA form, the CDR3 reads TGTGCCAGCAGCATCCGACAGGGAAACTATGGCTACACCTTC.

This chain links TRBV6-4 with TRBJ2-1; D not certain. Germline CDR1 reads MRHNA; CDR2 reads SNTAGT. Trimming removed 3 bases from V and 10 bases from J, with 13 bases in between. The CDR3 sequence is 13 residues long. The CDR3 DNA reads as TGTGCCAGCAGTGATAGGTCCCACGGGGAGCAGTTCTTC. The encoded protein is CASSDRSHGEQFF.